This TCR beta chain is drawn from a study of PD-1 blockade in classical Hodgkin lymphoma. Findings and limits, study-wide: At baseline, newly diagnosed patients reportedly showed less TCR diversity than healthy donors. Those achieving complete response showed baseline diversity like newly diagnosed patients. CD4+ TCR diversity rose significantly by C4D1, and CD8+ TCR diversity did not.

Worth noting for this clone: Its antigen remains unknown.

Profiling relied on immunoSEQ multiplex PCR, and the TCRdb table lists in-frame clones only, not all of them. The data contain about 63,000 clones, roughly 91% of them singletons. Every single patient, without exception, relapsed after autologous stem cell transplantation, and brentuximab vedotin exposure varied. Complete response, partial response or progressive disease constituted the best responses recorded. The CDR3 has 15 amino acids. CDR1 SGDLS and CDR2 YYNGEE come from the germline V gene. V shed 4 bases, J shed 5 bases, and the junction held 9 bases outside the gene matches. The chain carries TRBV9 and TRBJ2-5, with 9 bases fitting TRBD1. The clonotype was recovered from a human donor with classical Hodgkin lymphoma. Sample: peripheral blood mononuclear cells (PBMCs), taken before the second cycle of nivolumab. CDR3 bases: TGTGCCAGCAGCCCGACAGGGGGGTTCGGTGAGACCCAGTACTTC. Translated: CASSPTGGFGETQYF.